This note documents a single TCR beta chain sequence. The antigen remains undetermined. Amplification used 60 Vbeta primers and 13 Jbeta primers. Profiling relied on immunoSEQ multiplex PCR, and the TCRdb table lists in-frame clones only, not all of them. The sample shows 74,000 or so clones, under 85% of them seen only once. The germline CDR1 and CDR2 sequences are MGHRA and YSYEKL. V was clipped by 4 bases and J by 2 bases; unmatched bases: 2. The CDR3 runs to 14 residues. These data come from a study of cytomegalovirus exposure and HLA in healthy donors. Study observations and caveats: Later work showed greater clonal expansion in HLA-associated TCR beta chains than in equally common others.

The sequenced sample was PBMCs. The sequence was collected from a woman between 40 and 55 years old in good health and CMV-seropositive. The chain links TRBV4-1 to TRBJ2-7; 10 bases fit TRBD1. CDR3 DNA sequence: TGCGCCAGCAGCCTAGGGACAGGGGCCTACGAGCAGTACTTC. This encodes CASSLGTGAYEQYF.